A single sample gave rise to the 5 T cell receptor beta chains below, sequenced in a study of PD-L1 blockade in urothelial cancer. Sequencing used immunoSEQ multiplex PCR; TCRdb keeps in-frame clones, though not all of them. The sample lists tens of thousands of clones, about four fifths seen once, with over 1% in the top ten. Time point described: pretreatment peripheral blood. The sample in question was PBMCs, obtained around atezolizumab (anti-PD-L1) treatment. Receptors were obtained from a man over 45 with urothelial cancer.

In this sample, this clone turned up a few times. J is TRBJ1-1 and V is TRBV30; 7 bases match TRBD1. CDR3 length equals 14 residues. V lost 7 bases, J lost 0 bases, and 8 bases stayed unmatched. In germline, CDR1 is GTSNPN, CDR2 SVGIG (reference sequence). The CDR3 DNA is TGTGCCTTCACCGGGACAGCCATGAACACTGAAGCTTTCTTT. Residues: CAFTGTAMNTEAFF.

The chain carries TRBV18 and TRBJ1-4; 7 nucleotides match TRBD1. The CDR3 contains 15 residues. The germline gives CDR1 KGHSH, CDR2 LQKENI. J was trimmed by 9 bases and V by 1 base; bases with no gene match: 8. The CDR3 region is CASSPQSTGNQKLFF. Written as DNA, the CDR3 is TGTGCCAGCTCACCACAATCGACAGGGAATCAAAAACTGTTTTTT.

The V gene is TRBV14, the J gene TRBJ2-3, with 7 bases fitting TRBD2. With 5 bases clipped from V and 0 bases from J, the junction kept 5 bases outside the gene matches. Germline assignment: CDR1 SGHDN and CDR2 FVKESK. The CDR3 spans 15 residues. The CDR3 DNA sequence: TGTGCCAGCAGCATATCTAGCGGCAGCACAGATACGCAGTATTTT. The encoded protein is CASSISSGSTDTQYF.

The CDR3 region has the DNA TGTGCCAGCAGTTTATCGACGGGACATAATGTTCAGCCCCAGCATTTT. Translated: CASSLSTGHNVQPQHF. The V gene is TRBV27, the J gene TRBJ1-5; possibly TRBD1 for D (6 bases). The germline gives CDR1 MNHEY, CDR2 SMNVEV (reference sequence). V shed 0 bases and J shed 6 bases, with 15 bases lying between them. The CDR3 has 16 residues.

This chain connects TRBV6-1 to TRBJ1-4; 8 positions match TRBD1. This CDR3 has 15 amino acids. V shed 3 bases and J 5 bases; nucleotides not matched to a gene: 5. Germline CDR1 reads MNHNS; CDR2 reads SASEGT. The CDR3, as DNA: TGTGCCAGCAGTGACCAGGACAGGGCCAATGAAAAACTGTTTTTT. Protein product: CASSDQDRANEKLFF.